This T cell receptor (beta chain) is from a study of response to subunit inactivated influenza vaccine. TCRdb recomputed calls from the RT-PCR reads with MiXCR, one row per CDR3 protein. Of 630,000 or so distinct CDR3 sequences in the sample, 15% to 18% are singletons; the top ten hold roughly 12%. Germline CDR1 and CDR2: SGHTA and FQGNSA. Trimming pared 4 bases from V and 2 bases from J, leaving 9 bases between. This CDR3 region has 13 residues. This clonotype has a handful of counts. The sample consisted of PBMCs from blood, taken 11 to 12 days after vaccination. This sequence originates from a man aged 50 to 59 who received an inactivated influenza vaccine. This chain uses TRBV7-2 with TRBJ2-7, with D perhaps TRBD2 (6 bases). CDR3 sequence (DNA): TGTGCCAGCAGCTCTGGGAGGCCCTACGAGCAGTACTTC. Protein product: CASSSGRPYEQYF.